Listed below are T cell receptor beta chains from one sample, sequenced in a study of T cells after posttransplantation cyclophosphamide. Libraries were prepared by immunoSEQ multiplex PCR; TCRdb keeps only in-frame clonotypes and omits some of them. The data contain roughly 30,000 clones, around nine tenths of them seen just once; the ten biggest clones take up 0.09% to 0.12%. The sequencing sample was made of naive CD4+ T cells sorted from blood. The receptors were gathered from a young man in good health and a related stem cell transplant donor. Each CDR3 is given without its conserved first and last residue. Each record gives: D gene, clone size, V gene, J gene, CDR3 protein. The D gene is left open where the match is weak. The size of a clone is reported for some rows only, either as once, few or many, or as a class for expanded clones.

d_call: TRBD1; clone_size: -; v_call: TRBV7-6; j_call: TRBJ2-7; cdr3_aa: ASSLGAGGSLYEQY
d_call: TRBD1; clone_size: -; v_call: TRBV25-1; j_call: TRBJ2-1; cdr3_aa: ASSDSDRVGDEQF
d_call: -; clone_size: -; v_call: TRBV7-2; j_call: TRBJ1-4; cdr3_aa: ASSLARGDEKLF
d_call: TRBD1; clone_size: -; v_call: TRBV15; j_call: TRBJ1-2; cdr3_aa: ATSREGTGDQIT
d_call: TRBD1; clone_size: -; v_call: TRBV5-1; j_call: TRBJ1-1; cdr3_aa: ASSWGTGGVSTEAF
d_call: -; clone_size: -; v_call: TRBV5-1; j_call: TRBJ1-2; cdr3_aa: ASSGVQSNYGYT
d_call: -; clone_size: -; v_call: TRBV5-3; j_call: TRBJ1-5; cdr3_aa: ARSLVDSYSNQPQH
d_call: -; clone_size: -; v_call: TRBV7-8; j_call: TRBJ1-6; cdr3_aa: ASSPGGDNSPLH
d_call: -; clone_size: few; v_call: TRBV7-2; j_call: TRBJ1-1; cdr3_aa: ASSLEANTEAF
d_call: TRBD1; clone_size: few; v_call: TRBV6-5; j_call: TRBJ2-1; cdr3_aa: ASSYLDRVHEQF
d_call: TRBD1; clone_size: -; v_call: TRBV14; j_call: TRBJ1-2; cdr3_aa: ASIRDRANYGYT
d_call: -; clone_size: once; v_call: TRBV7-8; j_call: TRBJ2-1; cdr3_aa: ASSLRDTLYEQF
d_call: TRBD1; clone_size: few; v_call: TRBV6-1; j_call: TRBJ2-7; cdr3_aa: ASTPLRGHEQY
d_call: TRBD1; clone_size: -; v_call: TRBV18; j_call: TRBJ2-5; cdr3_aa: ASSPLPATGVETQY
d_call: -; clone_size: -; v_call: TRBV27; j_call: TRBJ1-1; cdr3_aa: ASSRAGGTEAF
d_call: TRBD2; clone_size: -; v_call: TRBV7-9; j_call: TRBJ2-3; cdr3_aa: ASSSSGGLADTQY
d_call: TRBD1; clone_size: -; v_call: TRBV5-6; j_call: TRBJ1-1; cdr3_aa: ASSLRDRDNAEAF
d_call: -; clone_size: -; v_call: TRBV19; j_call: TRBJ2-7; cdr3_aa: ASSDLDEQY
d_call: -; clone_size: few; v_call: TRBV19; j_call: TRBJ2-7; cdr3_aa: ASSLQEGYEQY
d_call: -; clone_size: -; v_call: TRBV6-5; j_call: TRBJ1-3; cdr3_aa: ASSYSGGRNTIY
d_call: TRBD2; clone_size: once; v_call: TRBV5-1; j_call: TRBJ2-7; cdr3_aa: ASSSAGGPYEQY
d_call: -; clone_size: -; v_call: TRBV12-2; j_call: TRBJ1-5; cdr3_aa: ASRLIRRQGGNQPQH
d_call: -; clone_size: -; v_call: TRBV5-1; j_call: TRBJ1-2; cdr3_aa: ASRSGNQGPLGGYT
d_call: -; clone_size: -; v_call: TRBV2; j_call: TRBJ2-4; cdr3_aa: ASSAPRSGGAKNIQY
d_call: -; clone_size: -; v_call: TRBV7-2; j_call: TRBJ1-1; cdr3_aa: ASSSDSGWVGTEAF
d_call: TRBD1; clone_size: -; v_call: TRBV5-1; j_call: TRBJ2-7; cdr3_aa: ASSLVGTGTSYEQY
d_call: TRBD2; clone_size: -; v_call: TRBV5-4; j_call: TRBJ2-3; cdr3_aa: ASSLDPSGGHSTDTQY
d_call: -; clone_size: -; v_call: TRBV7-9; j_call: TRBJ1-1; cdr3_aa: ASSRRQSLNTEAF
d_call: TRBD1; clone_size: -; v_call: TRBV27; j_call: TRBJ1-5; cdr3_aa: ASRTGGGFQPQH
d_call: TRBD1; clone_size: -; v_call: TRBV10-1; j_call: TRBJ2-7; cdr3_aa: ASSAGQGINEQY
d_call: TRBD2; clone_size: -; v_call: TRBV7-2; j_call: TRBJ2-1; cdr3_aa: ASSTGLAGVGWEQF
d_call: -; clone_size: -; v_call: TRBV15; j_call: TRBJ2-1; cdr3_aa: ATSYQGDSYNEQF
d_call: TRBD1; clone_size: few; v_call: TRBV5-6; j_call: TRBJ1-4; cdr3_aa: ASSPIRGPRTNEKLF
d_call: -; clone_size: -; v_call: TRBV7-3; j_call: TRBJ2-7; cdr3_aa: ASSSHRTEEQY
d_call: TRBD1; clone_size: -; v_call: TRBV28; j_call: TRBJ1-3; cdr3_aa: ASTRNQGAGGNTIY
d_call: TRBD2; clone_size: -; v_call: TRBV6-5; j_call: TRBJ2-7; cdr3_aa: ASGGGRRREQY
d_call: -; clone_size: -; v_call: TRBV7-3; j_call: TRBJ2-3; cdr3_aa: ASSSRGGGATDTQY
d_call: -; clone_size: -; v_call: TRBV28; j_call: TRBJ2-7; cdr3_aa: ASTTVGREY
d_call: TRBD2; clone_size: -; v_call: TRBV7-8; j_call: TRBJ2-1; cdr3_aa: ASSLSGGNDNEQF
d_call: TRBD1; clone_size: -; v_call: TRBV2; j_call: TRBJ2-7; cdr3_aa: ASSFPGTDHEQY
d_call: -; clone_size: few; v_call: TRBV19; j_call: TRBJ1-5; cdr3_aa: ATGQYSNQPQH
d_call: TRBD1; clone_size: few; v_call: TRBV10-3; j_call: TRBJ1-1; cdr3_aa: AIGGQGNTEAF
d_call: -; clone_size: -; v_call: TRBV15; j_call: TRBJ2-1; cdr3_aa: ATSRGTSAHEQF
d_call: TRBD1; clone_size: -; v_call: TRBV9; j_call: TRBJ2-1; cdr3_aa: ASSVAQGSNNEQF
d_call: -; clone_size: -; v_call: TRBV2; j_call: TRBJ2-7; cdr3_aa: ASKPRGVSSYEQY
d_call: -; clone_size: -; v_call: TRBV7-3; j_call: TRBJ1-3; cdr3_aa: ASSSPGQDSGNTIY
d_call: -; clone_size: -; v_call: TRBV5-8; j_call: TRBJ1-1; cdr3_aa: ASSLDKNTEAF
d_call: TRBD1; clone_size: once; v_call: TRBV5-1; j_call: TRBJ1-1; cdr3_aa: ASSVDRGTNTEAF
d_call: TRBD1; clone_size: few; v_call: TRBV4-3; j_call: TRBJ1-4; cdr3_aa: ASSQDFGQGEKLF